The 20 T cell receptor beta chains in this list originate from one sample, sequenced in a study of OX40 agonist ivuxolimab in advanced cancers. The assay was immunoSEQ multiplex PCR, and TCRdb's table has in-frame clones only and misses some. The sample holds under 90,000 clones, approximately 89% seen once. The sequences come from CD4+ or CD8+ T cells sorted from blood, collected in a trial of the OX40 agonist ivuxolimab. These receptors were taken from an adult with an advanced solid tumor such as melanoma, head and neck, liver or kidney cancer.

Details on this clone: Additional DNA sequences in this sample encode the identical CDR3. The rearrangement links TRBV30 to TRBJ1-1, with TRBD1 identical over 7 bases. Germline CDR1 reads GTSNPN; CDR2 reads SVGIG (reference sequence). The CDR3 runs to 13 residues. Trimming removed 5 bases from V and 0 bases from J; junction bases left unmatched: 3. The CDR3 coding sequence is TGTGCCTGGGCGGGACAGCTGAACACTGAAGCTTTCTTT. Translating gives CAWAGQLNTEAFF.

The rearrangement joins TRBV6-1 to TRBJ2-7; TRBD1 agrees at 8 bases. The CDR3 spans 12 residues. The germline V gene has CDR1 MNHNS and CDR2 SASEGT. V dropped 5 bases and J dropped 5; count of bases not matched to a gene: 2. The CDR3 protein is CASSLQGDEQYF. CDR3 nucleotides: TGTGCCAGCAGTCTACAGGGGGACGAGCAGTACTTC.

The chain joins TRBV28 to TRBJ1-1; 8 bases are a match to TRBD1. The germline CDR1 and CDR2 sequences are MDHEN and SYDVKM. With V trimmed by 6 bases and J by 1 base, 7 bases remained unmatched. The CDR3 loop spans 15 amino acids. The CDR3 loop reads CASRPPTGGNTEAFF. The CDR3 DNA follows: TGTGCCAGCAGGCCCCCAACAGGGGGGAACACTGAAGCTTTCTTT.

The CDR3: CASSSWGQGTNNEQFF. The CDR3 DNA is TGTGCCAGCAGTTCTTGGGGACAGGGGACGAACAATGAGCAGTTCTTC. V is TRBV6-6 and J is TRBJ2-1, with 10 bases lining up with TRBD1. Germline loops: CDR1 MNHNY, CDR2 SVGAGI (reference sequence). Trimming removed 4 bases from V and 5 bases from J; junction bases left unmatched: 8. This CDR3 contains 16 residues.

This chain joins TRBV11-3 and TRBJ2-1; maybe TRBD1 (6 bases). The ends were cut back, 2 bases at V and 6 bases at J, with 8 bases in the middle. Germline V gives CDR1 SGHNT, CDR2 YENEEA. This CDR3 comprises 13 residues. CDR3 bases: TGTGCCAGCAGCTTAAACAGGGCCAATGAGCAGTTCTTC. The encoded protein is CASSLNRANEQFF.

The chain is built from TRBV6-1 and TRBJ1-4; tentatively, D is TRBD1 (5 bases). Germline V CDR1 and CDR2: MNHNS, SASEGT. The length of the CDR3 is 13 residues. V lost 0 bases to trimming and J lost 16 bases, with 15 bases between them. The CDR3, as DNA: TGTGCCAGCAGTGAAGCGCGGGGGGGAAGTCGGTTTTTT. Translation: CASSEARGGSRFF.

J is TRBJ2-4 and V is TRBV5-4; D ambiguous. The V and J ends lost 0 bases and 0 bases respectively, with 4 bases between them. The germline gives CDR1 SGHNT, CDR2 YYREEE (reference sequence). This CDR3 is built from 14 residues. The CDR3 DNA follows: TGTGCCAGCAGCTTGGGGGGAGCCAAAAACATTCAGTACTTC. It specifies CASSLGGAKNIQYF.

This chain connects TRBV2 to TRBJ2-5; D is tentatively TRBD1 or TRBD2 (6 bases each). This CDR3 has 15 residues. V was cut by 6 bases and J by 5 bases, with 19 bases left in between. Germline values: CDR1 SNHLY, CDR2 FYNNEI. CDR3 loop: CASRDMGGQGETQYF. CDR3 sequence (DNA): TGTGCCAGCAGAGATATGGGGGGCCAAGGGGAGACCCAGTACTTC.

The chain is built from TRBV2 and TRBJ2-7, with 11 bases that match TRBD1. There are 14 residues in the CDR3. V shed 5 bases, J shed 4 bases, and the junction held 4 bases outside the gene matches. Germline V lookup: CDR1 SNHLY, CDR2 FYNNEI. CDR3 region: CASSRTGGGYEQYF. In DNA form, the CDR3 reads TGTGCCAGCAGTCGGACAGGGGGCGGGTACGAGCAGTACTTC. Together with reference TRBV2 and TRBJ2-7, the CDR3 gives the full variable domain: EPEVTQTPSHQVTQMGQEVILRCVPISNHLYFYWYRQILGQKVEFLVSFYNNEISEKSEIFDDQFSVERPDGSNFTLKIRSTKLEDSAMYFCASSRTGGGYEQYFGPGTRLTVT.

The genes are TRBV10-3 and TRBJ2-7; 8 bases agree with TRBD2. CDR3 length equals 14 residues. Germline V gene sequence: CDR1 ENHRY, CDR2 SYGVKD. V dropped 6 bases and J dropped 3; count of bases not matched to a gene: 7. CDR3 nucleotide sequence: TGTGCCATCAGCAGGGGACTAGAAAACTACGAGCAGTACTTC. It yields the protein CAISRGLENYEQYF.

The chain combines TRBV28 with TRBJ2-1; weak D call: TRBD2 (6 bases). The length of the CDR3 is 15 residues. Trimming removed 7 bases from V and 3 bases from J, with 16 bases in between. Germline lookup yields CDR1 MDHEN and CDR2 SYDVKM. DNA of the CDR3: TGTGCCAGCACACTGGGGGGTGTTCTCTACAATGAGCAGTTCTTC. This translates into CASTLGGVLYNEQFF.

In its sample, this clone was seen a few times. The gene calls are TRBV5-1 and TRBJ1-1, with D possibly matching TRBD1 (6 bases). Germline V CDR1 and CDR2: SGHRS, YFSETQ. The CDR3 is 15 amino acids. The V gene lost 3 bases and the J gene lost 7 bases, with 19 bases spanning the gap. The CDR3 region has the DNA TGCGCCAGCAGCTCGTCACAGGGCTGGGGGAGTGAAGCTTTCTTT. Translation: CASSSSQGWGSEAFF.

This clone was observed a handful of times. The V gene is TRBV30, the J gene TRBJ1-1; D gene ambiguous. CDR1 is GTSNPN, CDR2 SVGIG, per germline (reference sequence). The CDR3 loop spans 12 amino acids. Between the trimmed V and J ends, which lost 0 bases and 5 bases, there was a span of 7 bases. The CDR3 region has the DNA TGTGCCTGGAGTGTACGGGCTACTGAAGCTTTCTTT. Its protein product is CAWSVRATEAFF.

The chain employs TRBV6-5 and TRBJ2-7; 9 nucleotides line up with TRBD1. Looked up from germline, CDR1 is MNHEY and CDR2 is SVGAGI. The CDR3 is 14 amino acids. V gave up 6 bases and J gave up 7 bases; unmatched junction bases: 10. The CDR3: CASRGDREAGEQYF. The CDR3 DNA reads TGTGCCAGCAGAGGGGACAGGGAGGCAGGGGAGCAGTACTTC.

The V gene is TRBV7-2, the J gene TRBJ1-1; 9 bases are shared with TRBD1. The V and J ends lost 5 bases and 1 base, in that order; junction bases with no gene match: 5. Germline loops: CDR1 SGHTA, CDR2 FQGNSA. The CDR3 spans 15 residues. This CDR3 reads CASSLGTGTNTEAFF. As DNA, the CDR3 is TGTGCCAGCAGCCTAGGGACAGGGACGAACACTGAAGCTTTCTTT.

The chain links TRBV6-6 to TRBJ2-5; D gene unclear. Germline CDR1 and CDR2: MNHNY and SVGAGI (reference sequence). This CDR3 is built from 15 residues. V lost 0 bases to trimming and J lost 0 bases, with 8 bases between them. The DNA of the CDR3 is TGTGCCAGCAGTTACTCAGCCGCAGACCAAGAGACCCAGTACTTC. It encodes CASSYSAADQETQYF.

The sample holds one count of this clone. The CDR3: CASNPQGVGNQPQHF. As DNA, the CDR3 is TGTGCCAGCAATCCGCAGGGGGTCGGCAATCAGCCCCAGCATTTT. This chain connects TRBV6-1 to TRBJ1-5; 7 bases fit TRBD1. Per germline, CDR1 MNHNS and CDR2 SASEGT. The trim removed 7 bases at V and 2 bases at J, leaving 8 bases unmatched. The CDR3 is made up of 15 amino acids.

V is TRBV5-1 and J is TRBJ2-1, with 9 nucleotides matching TRBD2. There are 15 residues in the CDR3. The J segment lost 9 bases and the V segment lost 5 bases, leaving 12 bases of the junction unmatched. In germline, CDR1 is SGHRS, CDR2 YFSETQ. The CDR3 nucleotides read TGCGCCAGCAGTTTGAGGCGGGAGGGCCTCAGTGAGCAGTTCTTC. Encoded protein: CASSLRREGLSEQFF.

The chain uses TRBV19 and TRBJ2-7, with D unclear. Germline CDR1 is LNHDA and CDR2 is SQIVND (reference sequence). The CDR3 is made up of 11 amino acids. The germline V and J ends were trimmed by 6 bases and 6 bases, with 9 bases remaining between them. CDR3 nucleotides: TGTGCCAGTAGCGATCGTCTCGAGCAGTACTTC. As protein: CASSDRLEQYF. The whole variable domain, filled in from reference TRBV19 and TRBJ2-7, reads DGGITQSPKYLFRKEGQNVTLSCEQNLNHDAMYWYRQDPGQGLRLIYYSQIVNDFQKGDIAEGYSVSREKKESFPLTVTSAQKNPTAFYLCASSDRLEQYFGPGTRLTVT.

The chain employs TRBV5-5 and TRBJ2-3, with TRBD2 identical over 11 bases. The V segment lost 2 bases and the J segment 5 bases; nucleotides outside the gene matches: 4. The germline V gene has CDR1 SGHKS and CDR2 YYEKEE (reference sequence). This CDR3 spans 15 amino acids. The CDR3 loop is CASSFVLAGGDTQYF. The CDR3 nucleotides are TGTGCCAGCAGCTTTGTCCTAGCGGGAGGAGATACGCAGTATTTT.